This T cell receptor beta chain was sequenced during a study of cytomegalovirus exposure and HLA in healthy donors (dated by TCRdb to the late 2010s). Notes on the research overall: In an earlier analysis of about 560 of the donors, 276 Gb of sequence data and 117 million unique TCR beta sequences from 180 million or so T cells were reported. Donor age, sex, ethnicity and CMV serostatus were compiled alongside the repertoire data. Roughly 5 DR-DQ haplotypes were handled as single units for association and clustering, since linkage in the cohort was strong. Among around 400 genotyped donors of the cohort, an average of about 240,000 unique TCR beta nucleotide sequences was sequenced per donor, of which 15% to 20% were non-productive. About 280 gigabases of sequencing data and some 85 million unique TCR sequences were included in an early release covering around 600 HLA-typed donors. To predict cytomegalovirus infection status, the study brought together high-throughput TCR immunosequencing, statistical association of individual TCRs with disease status, and machine learning. In addition to the first cohort of around 670 subjects, a separate validation cohort of 100 to 150 different subjects was used. Among the roughly 400 genotyped donors, approximately 77% belonged to the genetic ancestry cluster associated with self-reported Caucasian donors. An earlier analysis of about 600 of the donors used high-throughput TCR beta sequencing to judge whether each TCR beta V gene segment behaved as functional or pseudogenic. Typing coverage varied by locus: about 620-630 donors for A, B, C, DRB1 and DQB1; under 550 for DQA1; around 610 for DPA1; approximately 450 for DPB1. Rather than using new phenotypic data, the later analysis identified candidate immune exposures from TCR beta sequences and from how often those sequences occurred across donors. The study used immunosequencing to profile the T cell repertoires of approximately 640 subjects and linked those repertoires to cytomegalovirus serostatus. All discovery cohort repertoires had been generated using a single sequencing platform. HLA typing included class I and class II loci at four-digit resolution. A later analysis re-examined previously published TCR beta repertoires from more than 650 donors and added high-resolution HLA genotyping to investigate patterns of TCR occurrence. The study aimed to test whether cataloging public T cell receptors could reveal signatures of past pathogen exposure. Genome-wide SNP genotypes for about three fifths of the roughly 700 donors were used in a later genetic analysis, which treated that subset as a discovery cohort.

Study-wide findings and limitations: Across donors, most TCR sequences were observed very rarely, whereas some public TCRs were present in many individuals. The 87-base-pair reads could not distinguish some IMGT-functional V segments, including TRBV6-2 and TRBV6-3, so those segments were excluded. Three of the identified cytomegalovirus-associated TCR beta chains were confirmed in vitro to be specific for cytomegalovirus antigens. A further reported finding was that TCR beta sequences accurately predicted the HLA-A and HLA-B alleles for most subjects in the first cohort. The presence/absence analyses assumed that sequencing depth was roughly uniform across donors, and that assumption may not be true. According to a later analysis, TCR association rates differed among HLA loci, with DRB1 alleles showing the most associated TCRs and HLA-C alleles showing the fewest. The authors suggested that the approach could potentially be generalized to other disease states and immunological phenotypes. In an earlier analysis of approximately 600 of the donors, most TCR beta V segments were observed in productive rearrangements about 87% or about 30% of the time, broadly matching IMGT annotations. The sequencing pipeline was judged likely to have produced a cluster of highly shared sequence variants as a technical artifact. Assigning TCR associations to individual alleles was difficult when HLA alleles, especially DR and DQ, strongly co-occurred. A later analysis found that most CMV-associated TCR beta chains appeared HLA-restricted, with HLA associations seemingly driven largely by CMV exposure. A later genetic analysis associated a missense DCLRE1C variant with V-gene and J-gene trimming of TCR beta chains, and an independent cohort replicated the association. According to a later analysis, parvovirus B19, influenza, CMV and Epstein-Barr virus appeared linked to several top co-occurrence clusters. In a later analysis, HLA-associated TCR beta chains showed more clonal expansion and lower generation probabilities than non-associated chains that were equally common. According to a later genetic analysis, donors in an Asian-associated ancestry cluster had fewer N-insertions in productive TCRs than the approximately 700-donor mean. Because counts were too low, fewer than 20 rarely observed V segments, including chromosome 9 orphons, were excluded from the earlier analysis of under 650 of the donors. Correlated functional status among segregating V segments might be attributable to linkage disequilibrium, but an unknown experimental factor could not be ruled out. Because HLA typing was unavailable for some donors at each locus, only the typed subset was used in association tests. The study gave a list of about 150 TCR beta chains associated with cytomegalovirus. In a later analysis, some 17,000 TCR beta sequences were associated with specific HLA alleles at a false discovery rate of 0.05. The classifier was reported to diagnose cytomegalovirus status with high specificity and sensitivity in both the original and validation cohorts. For the cohort, immune exposure information was limited to CMV serostatus. Only TCR beta chains were sequenced in this cohort, and the absence of alpha or paired-chain data limited detectable features.

Worth noting for this clone: It lacks a known antigen. Within one base of it there is no much larger clone, and no base qualities were kept.

In total, 666 healthy bone marrow donors made up the cohort. At the time of sampling, every cohort member was nominally healthy, though immune exposures that went unrecorded were likely present. The donor tested CMV seronegative, placing the donor among the 300 to 400 seronegative members of the cohort. A peripheral blood sample was collected from each donor, and TCR beta sequencing was performed on peripheral blood mononuclear cells. The Qiagen DNeasy Blood Extraction Kit was used to extract genomic DNA from the blood cell samples. Library creation used the immunoSEQ multiplex PCR assay. For the multiplex PCR, a mixture combining 60 forward primers for TCR Vbeta segments and 13 reverse primers for TCR Jbeta segments was used. The CDR3 region of rearranged TCR beta genes was amplified from genomic DNA with a multiplex PCR assay. On the Illumina HiSeq System, the amplified TCR beta libraries were sequenced as 87-base-pair reads. Per the authors' processing: A later analysis tallied 75 million to 95 million unique TCR beta chains across the 640 or so repertoires, and about 12 million of those chains were shared by two or more donors. Raw reads were error-corrected and collapsed into unique sequences with a nearest-neighbor algorithm that merged closely related sequences to remove PCR and sequencing errors. CDR3 sequences were aligned to IMGT reference sequences to assign V, D and J gene segments. For a sequence to be retained, a match of at least six nucleotides was required to both a V gene segment and a J gene segment. Rearrangements were called productive when the CDR3 lacked stop codons and stayed in frame with V and J; all others were non-productive. CDR3 was defined by IMGT convention, running from the second conserved V-encoded cysteine to the conserved J-encoded phenylalanine. The earlier analysis of fewer than 750 of the donors excluded sequences that lacked an unambiguous match to a single V gene segment. An earlier analysis of almost 600 of the donors classified V segments as functional when productive rearrangements were above 56.7% and as segregating when the standard deviation between donors was above 5%. A statistical classification framework was built for diagnosing cytomegalovirus status from the catalog of TCR beta chain sequences. A later analysis assigned V and J genes by comparing TCR nucleotide sequences with IMGT/GENE-DB human TR gene sequences. Using the TCRdist pipeline, a later analysis assigned CDR3 sequences along with most-parsimonious VDJ recombination scenarios. In a later analysis, each TCR beta chain was defined by its CDR3 amino acid sequence together with its V-gene family, and reads without a unique V-gene family were excluded. A later analysis removed 592 highly shared, low-generation-probability nucleotide sequences to deal with suspected cross-contamination and a sequencing artifact. For each public chain, a later analysis derived a clonal expansion index from normalized ranks of inferred template counts within each repertoire. In a later analysis, generation probabilities were computed with a VDJ recombination model fitted to out-of-frame rearrangements, and the resulting probabilities were checked against IGoR. Hypergeometric tests were used in a later analysis to score TCR-TCR, TCR-HLA and TCR-CMV co-occurrence, with a repertoire-size bias correction applied to the TCR pairs. False discovery rates were estimated in a later analysis by permuting HLA or CMV assignments 20 times. In a later analysis, co-occurring TCRs were grouped using DBSCAN, with TCRdist sequence similarity added in when clustering inside HLA-allele-positive subsets. Repertoires with fewer than 30,000 or more than 120,000 public chains were left out of co-occurrence clustering, as were four to six repertoires with anomalous nucleotide sharing. As stored in TCRdb, this immuneACCESS dataset retains in-frame rearrangements with V and J assigned. A fraction of the clones does not appear; measured against another copy, unresolved V genes explain less than half of the discrepancy, and the remainder lacks a known reason. D and trimming were read from the DNA, whereas the V and J calls and clone size are those reported in that table. The sample table holds about 130,000 clones, of which 60% to 80% were seen once. The ten largest clones take up over 1.2% of the sample.

The CDR3 sequence holds 13 residues, the cysteine and phenylalanine included. The DNA shown is the 39-base CDR3, in frame from base 1. Trimmed from V: 10 bases; trimmed from J: 6 bases; junction bases lacking a gene match: 7. The CDR1 and CDR2 encoded by the germline V gene (reference sequence) are LNHDA and SQIVND. The sequence joins TRBV19 to TRBJ2-3, with TRBD1 matching 10 junction bases. The sequencing input was PBMCs. The sequence was collected from a female donor in good health and CMV-seronegative. Read as DNA, the sequence is TGTGCCATTGGGACAGGGGTTTATGATACGCAGTATTTT. Protein translation: CAIGTGVYDTQYF.